This T cell receptor beta chain emerged from a study of CD8 T cells in Susac syndrome. Patients with Susac syndrome fulfilled recently defined diagnostic criteria for definite or probable disease. Negative magnetic isolation gave CD8+ and CD4+ cells; FACS enriched CD8+ TEMRA. Reverse transcription of about 0.5 to 1 ug RNA used random hexamers. The immunoSEQ assay covered 54 Vbeta and 13 Jbeta segments for CDR3. MiXCR was run by TCRdb on the immunoSEQ multiplex PCR reads, yielding one entry per CDR3 protein. There are 150,000 or so distinct CDR3 sequences in the sample; approximately 95% occur only once, and approximately 0.13% lies in the top ten. The CDR3 spans 16 residues. CDR1 and CDR2 from the germline V gene are LNHDA and SQIVND (reference sequence). J lost 0 bases, V lost 10 bases, and 12 bases had no gene match.

Sequences were obtained from CD4+ T cells from PBMCs. This TCR was recovered from a human donor with Susac syndrome. This rearrangement joins TRBV19 to TRBJ1-1, with 9 bases matching TRBD1. CDR3 sequence reads: CATRLGTGHMNTEAFF. The CDR3 nucleotides are TGTGCCACCCGACTTGGGACAGGGCACATGAACACTGAAGCTTTCTTT.